This TCR beta chain was recorded in a study of cytomegalovirus exposure and HLA in healthy donors. Study-wide background: In a previous analysis, about 100 million unique TCR beta sequences were found from about 179 million T cells. Study observations and caveats: CMV serostatus was the sole immune exposure data available.

Primers: 60 Vbeta forward and 13 Jbeta reverse. The protocol was immunoSEQ multiplex PCR, while the TCRdb copy is restricted to in-frame clones and leaves out a portion. The sample records some 160,000 clones, 75% to 80% being singletons. In regard to this clone: Its antigen is not identified.

The V end lost 1 base, the J end lost 8 bases, and 20 bases lay between the germline ends. The CDR3 is 16 residues long. CDR1 MDHEN and CDR2 SYDVKM come from the germline V gene. Healthy bone marrow donors made up the donors. This receptor was identified in a woman in her thirties or forties in good health and CMV-seronegative. The V and J genes are TRBV28 and TRBJ1-2; TRBD1 is a possible D gene (6 bases). The sample was PBMCs. The CDR3 DNA is TGTGCCAGCAGTTTATTCGGGGAGGGGGGGGCGGGAGGCTACACCTTC. Its protein is CASSLFGEGGAGGYTF.